Listed below are T cell receptor beta chains from one sample, sequenced in a study of CD8+ T cells in alopecia areata. TCRdb keeps only in-frame clones here, not all; method: immunoSEQ multiplex PCR. The table shows under 4,500 clones, with over 70% occurring only once. The sequences come from skin, collected at week 24, from a patient treated with tofacitinib. These receptors were taken from a human donor with alopecia areata. CDR3s include the opening cysteine and the closing phenylalanine or tryptophan. The order of the fields is D gene, CDR3 length, J gene, clone size, V gene, CDR3 protein, CDR3 DNA. A D gene is named only where the DNA matches it firmly. Only some rows state a clone size, as once, few, many or a class for expanded clones.

d_gene: NA
len: 16
j_gene: TRBJ2-2
abundance: NA
v_gene: TRBV18
CDR3aa: CASSPQVGTVGGELFF
CDR3nt: TGTGCCAGCTCACCACAAGTTGGGACCGTCGGCGGGGAGCTGTTTTTT

d_gene: TRBD1
len: 14
j_gene: TRBJ2-5
abundance: NA
v_gene: TRBV5-6
CDR3aa: CASSGNRGIATQYF
CDR3nt: TGTGCCAGCAGCGGAAACAGGGGAATAGCGACCCAGTACTTC

d_gene: TRBD1
len: 12
j_gene: TRBJ1-1
abundance: NA
v_gene: TRBV14
CDR3aa: CASSPGGRQAFF
CDR3nt: TGTGCCAGCAGCCCAGGGGGGAGACAAGCTTTCTTT

d_gene: NA
len: 13
j_gene: TRBJ2-1
abundance: large
v_gene: TRBV2
CDR3aa: CASSAESYNEQFF
CDR3nt: TGTGCCAGCAGTGCTGAATCATACAATGAGCAGTTCTTC

d_gene: TRBD2
len: 16
j_gene: TRBJ2-1
abundance: NA
v_gene: TRBV11-2
CDR3aa: CASSGTSGGEHNEQFF
CDR3nt: TGTGCCAGCAGCGGGACTAGCGGGGGGGAACACAATGAGCAGTTCTTC

d_gene: TRBD2
len: 13
j_gene: TRBJ2-7
abundance: NA
v_gene: TRBV27
CDR3aa: CASRRTSGYEQYF
CDR3nt: TGTGCCAGCAGAAGGACTAGCGGGTACGAGCAGTACTTC

d_gene: NA
len: 17
j_gene: TRBJ1-1
abundance: few
v_gene: TRBV7-9
CDR3aa: CASSPTGTSFMNTEAFF
CDR3nt: TGTGCCAGCAGCCCTACAGGGACCTCGTTCATGAACACTGAAGCTTTCTTT

d_gene: NA
len: 13
j_gene: TRBJ2-1
abundance: NA
v_gene: TRBV6-1
CDR3aa: CASSGQSYNEQFF
CDR3nt: TGTGCCAGCAGCGGACAGTCTTACAATGAGCAGTTCTTC

d_gene: NA
len: 16
j_gene: TRBJ2-7
abundance: NA
v_gene: TRBV10-3
CDR3aa: CAISESGSARTYEQYF
CDR3nt: TGTGCCATCAGTGAGTCTGGGTCGGCGCGGACCTACGAGCAGTACTTC

d_gene: NA
len: 14
j_gene: TRBJ2-7
abundance: NA
v_gene: TRBV18
CDR3aa: CASSPRGTRGEQYF
CDR3nt: TGTGCCAGCTCACCACGGGGTACCAGGGGCGAGCAGTACTTC

d_gene: NA
len: 14
j_gene: TRBJ1-1
abundance: NA
v_gene: TRBV4-2
CDR3aa: CASSQRTGYTEAFF
CDR3nt: TGTGCCAGCAGCCAACGAACAGGGTACACTGAAGCTTTCTTT

d_gene: TRBD1
len: 15
j_gene: TRBJ1-4
abundance: NA
v_gene: TRBV14
CDR3aa: CASRPTGGINEKLFF
CDR3nt: TGTGCCAGCAGACCAACAGGGGGCATTAATGAAAAACTGTTTTTT

d_gene: NA
len: 14
j_gene: TRBJ1-1
abundance: NA
v_gene: TRBV6-5
CDR3aa: CASSYTAMNTEAFF
CDR3nt: TGTGCCAGCAGTTATACAGCGATGAACACTGAAGCTTTCTTT

d_gene: NA
len: 15
j_gene: TRBJ1-5
abundance: NA
v_gene: TRBV4-3
CDR3aa: CASSQDFYSNQPQHF
CDR3nt: TGCGCCAGCAGCCAGGATTTCTATAGCAATCAGCCCCAGCATTTT

d_gene: NA
len: 16
j_gene: TRBJ2-3
abundance: NA
v_gene: TRBV14
CDR3aa: CASSPFGSDYTDTQYF
CDR3nt: TGTGCCAGCAGCCCATTTGGGTCAGACTACACAGATACGCAGTATTTT

d_gene: TRBD1
len: 13
j_gene: TRBJ2-3
abundance: NA
v_gene: TRBV27
CDR3aa: CASSWIGGDTQYF
CDR3nt: TGTGCCAGCAGTTGGATAGGGGGCGATACGCAGTATTTT